Following are 18 T cell receptor beta chains from one sample sequenced in a study of blood T cell repertoires in COVID-19. The assay was immunoSEQ multiplex PCR, and TCRdb's table has in-frame clones only and misses some. The repertoire consists of 60,000 to 75,000 clones, with roughly 80% occurring once and the leading ten covering just under 10%. Sequenced sample: peripheral blood. The receptors were gathered from a woman between 50 and 59 years old with acute or convalescent COVID-19.

Here the CDR3 DNA reads TGTGCCAGCAGCGGCGAAGCGGGGGGCTTCTACAATGAGCAGTTCTTC. Protein sequence: CASSGEAGGFYNEQFF. The chain employs TRBV3-1 (or the pseudogene TRBV3-2) and TRBJ2-1, with 9 bases fitting TRBD2. J gave up 3 bases and V 5 bases, and 8 bases lay outside the gene matches. Germline V gene sequence: CDR1 LGHDT, CDR2 YNNKEL (reference sequence). The CDR3 is 16 amino acids.

This clone was detected only once. Relative to the germline gene, one junction end is altered; a read error may explain this. The genes are TRBV6-6 and TRBJ1-5, with TRBD1 as a possible D gene (5 bases). CDR1 is MNHNY, CDR2 SVGAGI, per germline (reference sequence). There are 13 residues in the CDR3. CDR3 nucleotide sequence: TGCTTACGTCGTTCCATCAGGGTCCGGGCCCAGCATTTT. Encoded protein: CLRRSIRVRAQHF.

The V gene is TRBV7-8, the J gene TRBJ1-4, with 7 bases that match TRBD1. Trimming took 5 bases from V and 4 from J; bases not matched to a gene: 7. The CDR3 has 15 amino acids. CDR1 is SGHVS and CDR2 is FQNEAQ in the germline V gene. The CDR3 nucleotides are TGTGCCAGCAGCAGAGACAGGGCGATTAATGAAAAACTGTTTTTT. It encodes CASSRDRAINEKLFF.

The chain uses TRBV2 and TRBJ1-6; weak D call: TRBD1 (6 bases). Trimming left V 8 bases short and J 2 bases short, with 10 bases between. Germline V gives CDR1 SNHLY, CDR2 FYNNEI. CDR3 size: 14 residues. The CDR3 spells CASGGGTYNSPLHF. As DNA, the CDR3 is TGTGCCAGCGGCGGGGGCACCTATAATTCACCCCTCCACTTT.

This clone was counted a single time. Here the CDR3 reads CASSLAGTGTQPQHF. The CDR3 DNA follows: TGTGCCAGCAGCTTAGCCGGGACAGGGACTCAGCCCCAGCATTTT. This chain connects TRBV7-2 to TRBJ1-5; 9 nucleotides match TRBD1. J was trimmed by 6 bases and V by 0 bases; bases with no gene match: 3. The CDR3 extends over 15 amino acids. The germline gives CDR1 SGHTA, CDR2 FQGNSA.

This sequence joins TRBV5-4 and TRBJ1-2; TRBD1 matches 10 bases. The CDR3 runs to 15 residues. Germline-derived CDR1 and CDR2 are SGHNT and YYREEE (reference sequence). Trimming removed 2 bases from V and 4 bases from J; junction bases left unmatched: 5. The CDR3: CASSFMGQGTYGYTF. As DNA, the CDR3 is TGTGCCAGCAGCTTTATGGGACAGGGGACCTATGGCTACACCTTC. The full variable domain, in which reference TRBV5-4 and TRBJ1-2 provide the parts outside the CDR3, is ETGVTQSPTHLIKTRGQQVTLRCSSQSGHNTVSWYQQALGQGPQFIFQYYREEENGRGNFPPRFSGLQFPNYSSELNVNALELDDSALYLCASSFMGQGTYGYTFGSGTRLTVV.

The rearrangement joins TRBV5-6 to TRBJ1-2; a weak D match, TRBD1 (6 bases). Trimming stripped 1 base from V and 3 bases from J, with 10 bases between. Germline V gene sequence: CDR1 SGHDT, CDR2 YYEEEE. This CDR3 contains 14 residues. The CDR3 loop reads CASSLHYRDYGYTF. Written as DNA, the CDR3 is TGTGCCAGCAGCTTGCATTACAGGGACTATGGCTACACCTTC.

This sequence joins TRBV6-5 and TRBJ1-5, with TRBD1 as a possible D gene (6 bases). This CDR3 contains 14 residues. Between the trimmed V and J ends, which lost 7 bases and 6 bases, there was a span of 16 bases. The germline CDR1 and CDR2 sequences are MNHEY and SVGAGI. DNA for the CDR3: TGTGCCAGCAAGGACAGCCCGGAGACTCAGCCCCAGCATTTT. It specifies CASKDSPETQPQHF.

Points on this clone: This specimen includes other DNA sequences encoding the same CDR3. V is TRBV7-2 and J is TRBJ2-3; no reliable D call. The V end lost 1 base, the J end lost 3 bases, and 5 bases lay between the germline ends. Germline V gene data show CDR1 as SGHTA and CDR2 as FQGNSA. CDR3 length equals 13 residues. CDR3 sequence: CASSLESTDTQYF. Here the CDR3 DNA reads TGTGCCAGCAGCTTAGAGAGTACAGATACGCAGTATTTT.

The rearrangement uses TRBV6-2 or TRBV6-3 and TRBJ1-1, with D maybe TRBD1 (6 bases). This CDR3 region has 15 residues. Germline-derived CDR1 and CDR2 are MNHEY and SVGEGT. Trimming removed 5 bases at V and 6 bases at J, with 19 bases between. The CDR3 loop reads CASSPLGQSVPEAFF. Written as DNA, the CDR3 is TGTGCCAGCAGTCCACTTGGACAGTCGGTCCCTGAAGCTTTCTTT.

This chain links TRBV18 with TRBJ1-5; D is possibly TRBD1 (6 bases). Trimming cost V 2 bases and J 4 bases, with 9 bases left between them. In germline, CDR1 is KGHSH, CDR2 LQKENI. The CDR3 covers 14 residues. The CDR3 bases are TGTGCCAGCTCACCAACACAGGGTAATCAGCCCCAGCATTTT. Translating it yields CASSPTQGNQPQHF.

The CDR3 sequence: CASSSRGAGTDTQYF. The CDR3 nucleotides are TGTGCCAGCAGCTCTCGGGGGGCGGGCACAGATACGCAGTATTTT. This chain links TRBV2 with TRBJ2-3; D might be TRBD2 (7 bases). V lost 6 bases and J lost 1, with 14 bases in between. CDR3 length equals 15 residues. Looked up from germline, CDR1 is SNHLY and CDR2 is FYNNEI.

The chain links TRBV11-3 to TRBJ2-3; 11 bases agree with TRBD2. CDR1 and CDR2 from the germline V gene are SGHNT and YENEEA. The CDR3 extends over 16 amino acids. Trimming removed 1 base from V and 6 bases from J; junction bases left unmatched: 6. CDR3 loop: CASSLGLAGPQDTQYF. CDR3 DNA sequence: TGTGCCAGCAGCTTAGGACTAGCGGGACCCCAGGATACGCAGTATTTT.

This chain joins TRBV7-9 and TRBJ2-5; TRBD1 matches at 7 bases. V dropped 5 bases and J dropped 4; count of bases not matched to a gene: 13. The length of the CDR3 is 16 residues. Germline CDR1 reads SEHNR; CDR2 reads FQNEAQ (reference sequence). This chain's CDR3 is CASSRVLMSGGETQYF. In nucleotides, the CDR3 is TGTGCCAGCAGCCGGGTTCTAATGTCAGGGGGAGAGACCCAGTACTTC.

The chain links TRBV12-3 or TRBV12-4 to TRBJ1-3; D is uncertain. V dropped 7 bases and J dropped 8 bases, with 9 bases sitting between them. The CDR3 is 11 residues long. In DNA form, the CDR3 reads TGTGCCAGCACCTTACGAGACACCATATATTTT. Translation gives CASTLRDTIYF.

This sequence joins TRBV28 and TRBJ1-2, with TRBD1 identical over 9 bases. The trim removed 2 bases at V and 4 bases at J, leaving 8 bases unmatched. The CDR3 extends over 16 amino acids. The germline gives CDR1 MDHEN, CDR2 SYDVKM. CDR3 protein: CASSLTGQGRSYGYTF. For the CDR3, the DNA is TGTGCCAGCAGTTTAACAGGACAGGGGCGGTCCTATGGCTACACCTTC.

This chain joins TRBV12-3 or TRBV12-4 and TRBJ2-3; D is unclear. The V end was cut by 4 bases, the J end by 2 bases, with 4 bases between. This CDR3 contains 12 residues. DNA for the CDR3: TGTGCCAGCAGTTATAACACAGATACGCAGTATTTT. Protein sequence: CASSYNTDTQYF.

The rearrangement uses TRBV30 and TRBJ1-2; 10 nucleotides match TRBD1. Trimming removed 3 bases from V and 2 bases from J; junction bases left unmatched: 3. The CDR3 contains 14 residues. In germline, CDR1 is GTSNPN, CDR2 SVGIG (reference sequence). For the CDR3, the DNA is TGTGCCTGGAGGGACAGGGGGTTGAACTATGGCTACACCTTC. Its protein product is CAWRDRGLNYGYTF.